The following is a TCR beta chain sequence with its context. This specimen comes from a study of CD8+ T cells in alopecia areata. RNA was isolated and reverse transcribed to cDNA, the sequencing template. Some clones are missing from TCRdb's copy, which holds only in-frame ones; the method was immunoSEQ multiplex PCR. The table shows 200,000 to 250,000 clones, with about three fifths occurring only once. Samples from alopecia areata patients were lesional scalp punch biopsies and peripheral blood. The V end was cut by 3 bases, the J end by 0 bases, with 11 bases between. The CDR3 sequence is 14 residues long. Germline V gene sequence: CDR1 SQVTM, CDR2 ANQGSEA.

The gene calls are TRBV29-1 and TRBJ1-1; D not resolved. The sequence came from a human donor with alopecia areata. Specimen: CD4+ T cells sorted from blood, collected at week 0. CDR3 DNA: TGCAGCGTTGAGGGATTGCACATGAACACTGAAGCTTTCTTT. Protein product: CSVEGLHMNTEAFF. Complete variable domain (other parts from reference TRBV29-1 and TRBJ1-1): SAVISQKPSRDICQRGTSLTIQCQVDSQVTMMFWYRQQPGQSLTLIATANQGSEATYESGFVIDKFPISRPNLTFSTLTVSNMSPEDSSIYLCSVEGLHMNTEAFFGQGTRLTVV.